The next 4 T cell receptor beta chains were all read from a single sample in a study of CD8 T cells in ankylosing spondylitis. Overall study results and limits: Fewer than 10 highly homologous variants formed a TCR beta motif that appeared characteristic of ankylosing spondylitis blood.

No antigens are known for them. Each CDR3 protein gets one entry after TCRdb re-called the 5' RACE reads with MiXCR. Found here are just under 550,000 distinct CDR3 sequences, approximately 11% of them singletons; the top ten hold around 6.8%. The specimen was blood, either unsorted or a sorted T cell fraction (not recorded which). These receptors came from a male donor with ankylosing spondylitis.

This clonotype was picked up many times. The chain combines TRBV27 with TRBJ2-1; TRBD2 matches at 12 bases. Germline assignment: CDR1 MNHEY and CDR2 SMNVEV (reference sequence). The CDR3 has 15 residues. With V trimmed by 6 bases and J by 2 bases, 2 bases remained unmatched. DNA of the CDR3: TGTGCCAGCAGAGCTAGCGGGAGGGCCTACAATGAGCAGTTCTTC. Its translation is CASRASGRAYNEQFF.

This clonotype has more than one count but fewer than ten. The chain joins TRBV19 to TRBJ2-6; TRBD1 aligns across 8 bases. Germline-derived CDR1 and CDR2 are LNHDA and SQIVND (reference sequence). V trimming: 6 bases; J trimming: 4 bases; junction bases outside the gene matches: 11. The CDR3 has 17 amino acids. CDR3 sequence (DNA): TGTGCCAGTAGCACCCATACAGGGGGGAACGGGGCCAACGTCCTGACTTTC. It is translated as CASSTHTGGNGANVLTF.

The rearrangement uses TRBV6-1 and TRBJ2-7; 7 bases are a match to TRBD2. Germline CDR1 is MNHNS and CDR2 is SASEGT. The trim removed 6 bases at V and 0 bases at J, leaving 8 bases unmatched. The CDR3 runs to 15 residues. The CDR3: CASRPDSSGSYEQYF. The CDR3 DNA reads TGTGCCAGCAGACCGGATTCTAGCGGCTCCTACGAGCAGTACTTC.

The V call is TRBV27, the J call TRBJ2-1; possibly TRBD1 for D (7 bases). Germline V gene lookup returns CDR1 MNHEY and CDR2 SMNVEV (reference sequence). This CDR3 is built from 14 residues. V was shortened by 10 bases and J by 2 bases, with 15 bases between the two germline ends. CDR3 sequence reads: CATSQGGAYNEQFF. CDR3 in DNA: TGTGCCACTAGCCAGGGGGGAGCCTACAATGAGCAGTTCTTC.